This T cell receptor beta chain was obtained from a study of cytomegalovirus exposure and HLA in healthy donors (dated by TCRdb to about 2017). The study in broad terms: The roughly 650 repertoires of the first cohort and the 120 validation repertoires were produced on the same platform, according to a later analysis. The study aimed to test whether cataloging public T cell receptors could reveal signatures of past pathogen exposure. In addition to the first cohort of about 650 subjects, a separate validation cohort of 130 or so different subjects was used. The study combined high-throughput TCR immunosequencing, statistical association of individual TCRs with disease status, and machine learning to predict cytomegalovirus infection status. Overall results and qualifications from the work: In vitro tests confirmed that a few of the cytomegalovirus-associated TCR beta chains recognize cytomegalovirus antigens. According to the authors, the approach could potentially be generalized to other disease states and immunological phenotypes. All 120 or so repertoires were used to score co-occurrence in the validation cohort in a later analysis, because that analysis had no HLA typing for the cohort. Most TCR sequences were observed very rarely across donors, whereas some public TCRs were present in many individuals. Of the cluster scores, approximately 95% were above 0 in a later analysis, which found that TCRs clustered in the first cohort also tended to co-occur in the 95 to 150 validation repertoires. The classifier was reported to diagnose cytomegalovirus status with high specificity and sensitivity in both the original and validation cohorts. The study gave a list of about 160 TCR beta chains associated with cytomegalovirus.

The library was generated by the immunoSEQ multiplex PCR assay. In the original analysis: A statistical classification framework was built to diagnose cytomegalovirus status from the catalog of TCR beta chain sequences. TCRdb carries this immuneACCESS record with in-frame sequences only. Its versions omit some clonotypes, under half of them owing to an unresolved V gene in the studies checked, with the rest unexplained. D and trimming were read from the DNA, whereas the V and J calls and clone size are those reported in that table. This sample gives over 250,000 clones in total; about nine tenths of them show up just once. The ten most abundant clones make up 0.95% to 1.5% of the sample. Donors formed part of the validation cohort, which comprised 120 subjects and was distinct from the first cohort of over 500 subjects. According to the germline V gene, CDR1 reads SGHDT and CDR2 reads YYEEEE. From cysteine to phenylalanine, the CDR3 is 13 amino acids long. Kept here is only the CDR3 DNA, which spans 39 bases and is read in frame from base 1. Cut back by 3 bases and 3 bases, the V and J ends lie 7 bases apart.

This clone has just a few counts. The clone's antigen remains unknown. No base quality values were provided; no much bigger clone lies one nucleotide off. The chain is made from TRBV5-6 and TRBJ1-5; TRBD1 could be the D gene, as 5 bases match. This TCR came from a woman in her twenties or thirties in good health and CMV-seropositive. Specimen: PBMCs. The bases are TGTGCCAGCAGCTCGGGGGACAATCAGCCCCAGCATTTT. Its coded protein is CASSSGDNQPQHF.